These 29 T cell receptor beta chains originate from one sample sequenced in a study of T cell responses to AZD1222 COVID-19 vaccine. The protocol was immunoSEQ multiplex PCR, while the TCRdb copy is restricted to in-frame clones and leaves out a portion. The sample includes approximately 90,000 clones, over 75% of them seen just once. The sample in question was peripheral blood, obtained on day 0 of AZD1222 vaccination. These receptors all come from an adult in good health.

V and J are TRBV19 and TRBJ2-3, with no clear D. The CDR3 totals 13 residues. The V gene lost 4 bases and the J gene lost 9 bases, with 14 bases spanning the gap. Per germline, CDR1 LNHDA and CDR2 SQIVND (reference sequence). DNA of the CDR3: TGTGCCAGTAGTAAAGGTTCCTCCGGAACGCAGTATTTT. Translation: CASSKGSSGTQYF.

The rearrangement links TRBV6-4 to TRBJ2-2; unclear D gene. The ends were cut back, 2 bases at V and 8 bases at J, with 27 bases in the middle. CDR3 length: 19 residues. The germline gives CDR1 MRHNA, CDR2 SNTAGT. In DNA, the CDR3 is TGTGCCAGCAGTGACGTGTATACCGCCACAAACCCTTATGGAGGGGAGCTGTTTTTT. Translating gives CASSDVYTATNPYGGELFF.

This rearrangement joins TRBV6-2 or TRBV6-3 to TRBJ1-2; maybe TRBD1 (6 bases). V was clipped by 5 bases and J by 0 bases, with 13 bases between them. Germline CDR1 and CDR2: MNHEY and SVGEGT. This CDR3 is 15 amino acids long. As DNA, the CDR3 is TGTGCCAGCAGTCACCCGGACAGATCTAACTATGGCTACACCTTC. Amino acid sequence: CASSHPDRSNYGYTF.

Comments on this clone: One junction end disagrees with the germline gene, perhaps due to a read error. CDR3 in amino acids: CASSKGTGGETQYF. CDR3 nucleotide sequence: TGTGCTAGCAGCAAAGGGACAGGGGGAGAGACCCAGTACTTC. The V call is TRBV7-7, the J call TRBJ2-5, with TRBD1 matching 11 bases. This CDR3 is 14 amino acids long. Germline CDR1 SSHAT, CDR2 FNYEAQ (reference sequence).

The count of this clone is one. At one end, the junction sequence differs from germline, possibly due to a read error. The CDR3 DNA follows: TGTGCCAGCAGCTACTCCGTGACAGAGGGGACCCAGTACTTC. This encodes CASSYSVTEGTQYF. The chain combines TRBV6-5 with TRBJ2-5; D assignment may be TRBD1 or TRBD2 (5 bases each). Germline values: CDR1 MNHEY, CDR2 SVGAGI. The CDR3 length is 14 residues.

V gene TRBV21-1 combines with J gene TRBJ1-2; the tabulated D call, TRBD1, remains unverified against the DNA. TRBV21-1 is a known pseudogene. This CDR3 contains 14 residues. As DNA, the CDR3 is TGTGCCAGCAGATACAGGGGGCCTAACTATGGCTACACCTTC. Translated, it gives CASRYRGPNYGYTF.

The chain links TRBV25-1 to TRBJ2-5; D is undetermined. The CDR3 has 14 amino acids. CDR1 and CDR2 (germline): MGHDK, SYGVNS. V dropped 3 bases and J dropped 5 bases, with 13 bases sitting between them. CDR3 amino acids: CASSDVRKRETQYF. CDR3 nucleotides: TGTGCCAGCAGTGATGTAAGAAAACGGGAGACCCAGTACTTC.

The chain carries TRBV7-6 and TRBJ2-2; 8 bases match TRBD2. V shed 4 bases and J 5 bases; nucleotides not matched to a gene: 9. The germline gives CDR1 SGHVS, CDR2 FNYEAQ. The CDR3 has 16 residues. CDR3 DNA: TGTGCCAGCAGCTCCGTTGTCGGGAGGGAGACCGGGGAGCTGTTTTTT. It encodes CASSSVVGRETGELFF.

This clone is a singleton in its sample. V and J are TRBV7-9 and TRBJ1-2; D not certain. The germline V and J ends were trimmed by 1 base and 3 bases, with 18 bases remaining between them. Germline CDR1 is SEHNR and CDR2 is FQNEAQ (reference sequence). The CDR3 has 17 residues. The chain's CDR3 is CASSLGEWGVGDYGYTF. The CDR3 DNA sequence: TGTGCCAGCAGCTTAGGGGAATGGGGAGTCGGCGACTATGGCTACACCTTC.

The chain uses TRBV29-1 and TRBJ2-7; 12 bases map to TRBD2. The CDR3 consists of 13 residues. Germline CDR1 SQVTM, CDR2 ANQGSEA. V was pared by 3 bases and J by 6 bases, with 3 bases of the junction left unmatched. This CDR3 is CSVEVTSGSEQYF. The CDR3 DNA reads as TGCAGCGTTGAGGTGACTAGCGGGAGCGAGCAGTACTTC.

The chain is built from TRBV2 and TRBJ2-7; no reliable D call. CDR1 and CDR2 from the germline V gene are SNHLY and FYNNEI. V lost 3 bases and J 4 bases, leaving 13 bases between the germline ends. The length of the CDR3 is 14 residues. CDR3 loop: CASSDPTPPYEQYF. The CDR3 coding sequence is TGTGCCAGCAGTGACCCGACCCCTCCTTACGAGCAGTACTTC. The full variable domain, its missing parts supplied by reference TRBV2 and TRBJ2-7, is EPEVTQTPSHQVTQMGQEVILRCVPISNHLYFYWYRQILGQKVEFLVSFYNNEISEKSEIFDDQFSVERPDGSNFTLKIRSTKLEDSAMYFCASSDPTPPYEQYFGPGTRLTVT.

This chain uses TRBV4-2 with TRBJ1-3; TRBD1 might be the D (6 bases). CDR3 length: 17 amino acids. CDR1 LGHNA and CDR2 YNFKEQ come from the germline V gene. The V end lost 0 bases, the J end lost 4 bases, and 16 bases lay between the germline ends. For the CDR3, the DNA is TGTGCCAGCAGCCAAGAGAAAAGGACAGTCGGAGGAAACACCATATATTTT. Its translation is CASSQEKRTVGGNTIYF.

This chain uses TRBV20-1 with TRBJ2-1; no clear D gene. CDR3 size: 11 residues. The V end was cut by 0 bases, the J end by 15 bases, with 12 bases between. Germline V gene data show CDR1 as DFQATT and CDR2 as SNEGSKA (reference sequence). The chain's CDR3 is CSARDLALRFF. The DNA for the CDR3 is TGCAGTGCTAGAGATCTGGCCCTTCGGTTCTTC.

This clone was counted once. This chain uses TRBV5-1 with TRBJ2-5; no reliable D call. The CDR3 loop spans 13 amino acids. The V and J ends lost 4 bases and 1 base respectively, with 8 bases between them. Looked up from germline, CDR1 is SGHRS and CDR2 is YFSETQ. CDR3 loop: CASSTRPQETQYF. The CDR3, as DNA: TGCGCCAGCAGCACCCGCCCCCAAGAGACCCAGTACTTC.

The chain recombines TRBV4-1 with TRBJ1-1; TRBD1 might be the D (5 bases). V lost 0 bases and J lost 3, with 11 bases in between. From germline, CDR1 is MGHRA and CDR2 YSYEKL. This CDR3 spans 15 amino acids. CDR3: CASSQERDRDTEAFF. The CDR3 DNA sequence: TGCGCCAGCAGCCAAGAAAGGGACCGAGACACTGAAGCTTTCTTT.

This clone was found once. In DNA form, the CDR3 reads TGTGCCAGCAGTTTGTTGGATTCACCCCTCCACTTT. Translated, it gives CASSLLDSPLHF. This chain uses TRBV28 with TRBJ1-6; no clear D gene. With 3 bases removed from V and 8 bases from J, the gap between germline ends came to 5 bases. The CDR3 consists of 12 residues. CDR1 and CDR2 from the germline V gene are MDHEN and SYDVKM.

This sequence joins TRBV5-1 and TRBJ1-4; D call uncertain. Germline CDR1 reads SGHRS; CDR2 reads YFSETQ. Trimming shortened V by 1 base and J by 0 bases, and 7 bases separated the two germline ends. This CDR3 is 15 amino acids long. DNA of the CDR3: TGCGCCAGCAGCTTGTCGAACCCAACTAATGAAAAACTGTTTTTT. Amino acid sequence: CASSLSNPTNEKLFF.

V usage is TRBV7-9 and J usage is TRBJ2-1; D is undetermined. The CDR3 sequence is 13 residues long. Trimming pared 3 bases from V and 5 bases from J, leaving 8 bases between. The V gene's germline CDR1 is SEHNR and CDR2 FQNEAQ (reference sequence). The chain's CDR3 is CASSLGKNNEQFF. The CDR3 region has the DNA TGTGCCAGCAGCTTGGGGAAAAACAATGAGCAGTTCTTC.

The chain employs TRBV27 and TRBJ1-5, with TRBD1 as a possible D gene (6 bases). Germline-derived CDR1 and CDR2 are MNHEY and SMNVEV (reference sequence). The CDR3 runs to 12 residues. Trimming took off 10 bases at V and 3 bases at J, with 10 bases between the two ends. The CDR3 sequence is CATGQHNQPQHF. The CDR3 DNA reads TGTGCCACCGGACAGCACAATCAGCCCCAGCATTTT.

This rearrangement joins TRBV6-6 to TRBJ2-4; 9 bases line up with TRBD1. The CDR3 totals 17 residues. J gave up 1 base and V 5 bases, and 9 bases lay outside the gene matches. CDR1 is MNHNY and CDR2 is SVGAGI in the germline V gene (reference sequence). CDR3 loop: CASSQIQGAVAKNIQYF. The CDR3 nucleotides are TGTGCCAGCAGTCAAATACAGGGGGCTGTGGCCAAAAACATTCAGTACTTC.

This chain connects TRBV7-2 to TRBJ1-1; D call uncertain. Germline V gene data show CDR1 as SGHTA and CDR2 as FQGNSA. Trimming took off 2 bases at V and 1 base at J, with 5 bases between the two ends. The CDR3 runs to 13 residues. CDR3 residues: CASSLSRNTEAFF. CDR3 bases: TGTGCCAGCAGCTTATCGAGGAACACTGAAGCTTTCTTT.

The chain employs TRBV3-1 (or the pseudogene TRBV3-2) and TRBJ1-1; 7 bases fit TRBD1. CDR1 is LGHDT, CDR2 YNNKEL, per germline (reference sequence). The CDR3 is 15 residues long. V lost 4 bases to trimming and J lost 4 bases; unmatched junction nucleotides: 9. This CDR3 reads CASSPATGAGTEAFF. CDR3 coding DNA: TGTGCCAGCAGCCCAGCAACAGGGGCCGGCACTGAAGCTTTCTTT.

The genes are TRBV14 and TRBJ2-3, with a weak D call TRBD2 (5 bases). V was cut by 4 bases and J by 3 bases, with 20 bases left in between. Germline V gives CDR1 SGHDN, CDR2 FVKESK. This CDR3 comprises 17 residues. Written as DNA, the CDR3 is TGTGCCAGCAGCCCGAGGTGGCTAGCCGGGTTGACAGATACGCAGTATTTT. It encodes CASSPRWLAGLTDTQYF.

This sequence joins TRBV6-5 and TRBJ2-1; TRBD1 aligns across 7 bases. Germline CDR1 and CDR2: MNHEY and SVGAGI. V was pared by 11 bases and J by 8 bases, with 15 bases of the junction left unmatched. This CDR3 has 14 residues. CDR3 loop: CAGRPGQGVDEQFF. The CDR3 coding sequence is TGTGCCGGGCGGCCGGGGCAGGGGGTCGATGAGCAGTTCTTC.

The V call is TRBV24-1, the J call TRBJ2-1, with 12 positions matching TRBD1. The CDR3 is made up of 16 amino acids. Trimming removed 2 bases from V and 10 bases from J; junction bases left unmatched: 8. CDR1 is KGHDR, CDR2 SFDVKD, per germline. The CDR3 protein is CATSDSRDRGPGEQFF. CDR3 DNA sequence: TGTGCCACCAGTGATTCCCGGGACAGGGGGCCAGGCGAGCAGTTCTTC.

The chain uses TRBV7-2 and TRBJ1-5, with D perhaps TRBD1 (6 bases). The length of the CDR3 is 13 residues. The ends were cut back, 5 bases at V and 8 bases at J, with 13 bases in the middle. CDR1 is SGHTA, CDR2 FQGNSA, per germline. This CDR3 reads CASSPGVREPQHF. DNA of the CDR3: TGTGCCAGCAGCCCAGGGGTAAGGGAGCCCCAGCATTTT.

This chain connects TRBV28 to TRBJ1-3, with D possibly matching TRBD1 (5 bases). Looked up from germline, CDR1 is MDHEN and CDR2 is SYDVKM. Trimming cost V 6 bases and J 0 bases, with 9 bases left between them. The CDR3 runs to 14 residues. The CDR3 loop reads CASRWTISGNTIYF. The CDR3 DNA is TGTGCCAGCAGATGGACAATCTCTGGAAACACCATATATTTT.

The chain employs TRBV27 and TRBJ2-3; D is perhaps TRBD2 (6 bases). There are 15 residues in the CDR3. Germline CDR1 reads MNHEY; CDR2 reads SMNVEV (reference sequence). V lost 6 bases and J lost 1, with 14 bases in between. This chain's CDR3 is CASRFRTTRTDTQYF. The DNA of the CDR3 is TGTGCCAGCAGATTTAGGACTACCCGCACAGATACGCAGTATTTT.

The V call is TRBV7-8, the J call TRBJ1-2; D is unresolved. The CDR3 consists of 13 residues. Germline assignment: CDR1 SGHVS and CDR2 FQNEAQ. V was clipped by 2 bases and J by 6 bases, with 10 bases between them. CDR3 residues: CASSLRFRDGYTF. The CDR3 coding sequence is TGTGCCAGCAGCTTAAGGTTCCGCGATGGCTACACCTTC.